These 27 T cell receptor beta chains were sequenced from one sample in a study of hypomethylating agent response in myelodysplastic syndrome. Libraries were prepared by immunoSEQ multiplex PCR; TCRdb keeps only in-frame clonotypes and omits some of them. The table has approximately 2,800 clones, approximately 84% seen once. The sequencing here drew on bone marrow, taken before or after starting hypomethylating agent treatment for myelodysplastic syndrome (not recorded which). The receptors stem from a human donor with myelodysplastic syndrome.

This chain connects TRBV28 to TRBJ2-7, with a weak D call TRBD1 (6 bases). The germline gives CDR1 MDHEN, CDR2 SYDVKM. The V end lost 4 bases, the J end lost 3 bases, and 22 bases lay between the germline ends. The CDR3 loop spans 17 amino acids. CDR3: CASSSPLQQGSGYEQYF. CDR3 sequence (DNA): TGTGCCAGCAGTTCCCCGCTCCAACAGGGAAGCGGCTACGAGCAGTACTTC.

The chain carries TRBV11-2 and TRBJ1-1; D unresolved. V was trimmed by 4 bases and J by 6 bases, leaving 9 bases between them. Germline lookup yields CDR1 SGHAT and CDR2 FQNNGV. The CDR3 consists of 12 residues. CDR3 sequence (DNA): TGTGCCAGCAGCTCAGTCGTGTCTGAAGCTTTCTTT. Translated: CASSSVVSEAFF.

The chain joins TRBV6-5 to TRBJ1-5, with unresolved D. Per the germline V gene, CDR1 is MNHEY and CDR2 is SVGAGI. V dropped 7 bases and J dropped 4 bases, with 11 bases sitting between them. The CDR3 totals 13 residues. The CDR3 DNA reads TGTGCCAGCAATGACGGGAAGAATCAGCCCCAGCATTTT. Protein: CASNDGKNQPQHF.

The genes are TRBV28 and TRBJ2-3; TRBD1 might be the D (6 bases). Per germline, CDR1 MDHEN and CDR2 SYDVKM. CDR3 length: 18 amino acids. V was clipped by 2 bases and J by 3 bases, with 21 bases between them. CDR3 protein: CASSLPTITGIGTDTQYF. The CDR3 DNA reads TGTGCCAGCAGTTTACCGACTATTACAGGGATAGGAACAGATACGCAGTATTTT.

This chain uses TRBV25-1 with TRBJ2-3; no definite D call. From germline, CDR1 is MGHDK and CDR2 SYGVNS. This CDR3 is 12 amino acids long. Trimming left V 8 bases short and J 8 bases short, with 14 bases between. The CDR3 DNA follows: TGTGCCAGCGCCAAGGCCGAAGGTACGCAGTATTTT. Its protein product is CASAKAEGTQYF.

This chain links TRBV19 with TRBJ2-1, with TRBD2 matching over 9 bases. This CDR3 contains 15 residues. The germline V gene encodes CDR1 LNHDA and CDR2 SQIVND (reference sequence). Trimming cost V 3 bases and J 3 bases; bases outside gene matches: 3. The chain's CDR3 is CASSMRAGGYNEQFF. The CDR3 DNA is TGTGCCAGTAGTATGAGAGCGGGGGGCTACAATGAGCAGTTCTTC.

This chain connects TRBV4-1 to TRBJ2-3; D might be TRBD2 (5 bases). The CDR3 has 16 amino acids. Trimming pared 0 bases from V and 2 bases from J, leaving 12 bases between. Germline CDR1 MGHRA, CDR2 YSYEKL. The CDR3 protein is CASSQDPGIDTDTQYF. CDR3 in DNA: TGCGCCAGCAGCCAAGACCCCGGGATCGACACAGATACGCAGTATTTT.

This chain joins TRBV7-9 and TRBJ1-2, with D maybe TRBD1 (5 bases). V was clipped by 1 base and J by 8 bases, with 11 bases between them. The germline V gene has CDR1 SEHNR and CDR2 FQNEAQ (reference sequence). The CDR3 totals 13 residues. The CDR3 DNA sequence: TGTGCCAGCAGCTTAGAACAGGACCGCGGCTACACCTTC. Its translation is CASSLEQDRGYTF.

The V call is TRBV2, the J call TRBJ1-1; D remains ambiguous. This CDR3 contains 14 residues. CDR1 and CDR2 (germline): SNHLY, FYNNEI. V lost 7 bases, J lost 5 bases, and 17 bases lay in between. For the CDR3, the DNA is TGTGCCAGCAACTCCGAGAACCGCCTAACTGAAGCTTTCTTT. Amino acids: CASNSENRLTEAFF.

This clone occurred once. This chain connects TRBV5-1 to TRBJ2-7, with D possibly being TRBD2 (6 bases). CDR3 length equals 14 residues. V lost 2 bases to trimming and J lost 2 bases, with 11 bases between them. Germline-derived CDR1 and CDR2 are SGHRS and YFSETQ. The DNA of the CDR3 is TGCGCCAGCAGCTTCGGGGAGGCGACCTACGAGCAGTACTTC. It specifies CASSFGEATYEQYF.

For the CDR3, the DNA is TGTGCCAGCAGCTTGGGGACCTCCGGGGGGGTCACAGATACGCAGTATTTT. As protein: CASSLGTSGGVTDTQYF. The gene calls are TRBV5-8 and TRBJ2-3; 8 bases match TRBD2. Germline CDR1 and CDR2: SGHTS and YDEGEE. The ends lost 0 bases at V and 2 bases at J; junction bases unmatched: 8. The CDR3 is made up of 17 amino acids.

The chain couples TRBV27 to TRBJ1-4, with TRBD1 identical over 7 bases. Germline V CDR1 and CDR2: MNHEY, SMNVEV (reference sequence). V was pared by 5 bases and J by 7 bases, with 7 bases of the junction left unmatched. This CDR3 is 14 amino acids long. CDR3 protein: CASSTNDRAEKLFF. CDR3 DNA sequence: TGTGCCAGCAGTACCAACGACAGGGCTGAAAAACTGTTTTTT.

The CDR3 is CASSPGHGTYGYTF. The CDR3 nucleotides read TGTGCCAGCAGCCCGGGACACGGGACTTATGGCTACACCTTC. The V call is TRBV5-6, the J call TRBJ1-2; D might be TRBD1 (6 bases). Trimming removed 4 bases at V and 5 bases at J, with 15 bases between. This CDR3 has 14 residues. Germline assignment: CDR1 SGHDT and CDR2 YYEEEE.

The CDR3: CASSEWGVGTEAFF. CDR3 nucleotide sequence: TGTGCCAGCAGCGAATGGGGGGTTGGCACTGAAGCTTTCTTT. The rearrangement joins TRBV6-1 to TRBJ1-1; D might be TRBD1 (5 bases). The CDR3 sequence is 14 residues long. Trimming took 6 bases from V and 4 from J, leaving 15 bases between them. Germline V gene sequence: CDR1 MNHNS, CDR2 SASEGT.

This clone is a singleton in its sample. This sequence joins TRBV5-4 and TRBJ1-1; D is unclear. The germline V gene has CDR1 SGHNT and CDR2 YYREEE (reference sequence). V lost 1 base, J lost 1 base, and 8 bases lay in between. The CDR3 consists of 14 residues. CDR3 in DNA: TGTGCCAGCAGCTTGACTGGGAGGAACACTGAAGCTTTCTTT. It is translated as CASSLTGRNTEAFF.

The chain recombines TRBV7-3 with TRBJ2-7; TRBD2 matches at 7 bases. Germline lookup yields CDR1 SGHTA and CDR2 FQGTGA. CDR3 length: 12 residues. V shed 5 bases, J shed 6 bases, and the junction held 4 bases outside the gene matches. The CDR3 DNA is TGTGCCAGCAGCCAATCGGGGGGCGAGCAGTACTTC. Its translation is CASSQSGGEQYF.

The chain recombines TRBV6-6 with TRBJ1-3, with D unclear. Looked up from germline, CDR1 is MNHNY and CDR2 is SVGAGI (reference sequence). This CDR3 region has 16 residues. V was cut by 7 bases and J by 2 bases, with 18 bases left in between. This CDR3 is CASTYPVGEAGNTIYF. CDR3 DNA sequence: TGTGCCAGCACCTACCCGGTCGGGGAGGCTGGAAACACCATATATTTT.

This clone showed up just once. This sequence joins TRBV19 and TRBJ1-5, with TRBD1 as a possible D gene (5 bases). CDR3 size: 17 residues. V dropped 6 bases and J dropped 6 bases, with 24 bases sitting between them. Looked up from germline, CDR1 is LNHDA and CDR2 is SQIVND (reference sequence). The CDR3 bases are TGTGCCAGTAGGCCAGCGCTTTCCAGGGATCTGGGTCAGCCCCAGCATTTT. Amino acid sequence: CASRPALSRDLGQPQHF.

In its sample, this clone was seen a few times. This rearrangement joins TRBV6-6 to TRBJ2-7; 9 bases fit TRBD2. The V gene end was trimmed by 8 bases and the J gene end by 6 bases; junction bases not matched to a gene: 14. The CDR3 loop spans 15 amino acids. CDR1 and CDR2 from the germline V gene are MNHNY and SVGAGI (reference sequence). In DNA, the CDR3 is TGTGCCAGCGGGAGGGGCTCTAGCGGGGCAGTCGAGCAGTACTTC. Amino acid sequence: CASGRGSSGAVEQYF.

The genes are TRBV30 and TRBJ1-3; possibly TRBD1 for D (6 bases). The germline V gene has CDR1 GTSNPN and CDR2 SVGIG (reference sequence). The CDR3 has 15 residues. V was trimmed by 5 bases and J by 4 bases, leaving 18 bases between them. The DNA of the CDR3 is TGTGCCTGGTCACCTGGGGGGGCCCACGGAAACACCATATATTTT. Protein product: CAWSPGGAHGNTIYF.

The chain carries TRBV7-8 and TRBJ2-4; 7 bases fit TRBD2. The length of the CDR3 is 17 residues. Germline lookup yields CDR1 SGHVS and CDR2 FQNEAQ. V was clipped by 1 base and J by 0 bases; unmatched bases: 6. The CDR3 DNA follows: TGTGCCAGCAGCTTAGATGGGGGGGAACTAGCCAAAAACATTCAGTACTTC. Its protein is CASSLDGGELAKNIQYF.

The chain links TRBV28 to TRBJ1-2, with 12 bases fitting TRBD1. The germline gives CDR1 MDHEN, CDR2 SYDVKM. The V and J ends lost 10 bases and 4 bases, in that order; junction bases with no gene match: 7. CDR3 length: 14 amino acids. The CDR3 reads CAIDAGQGAYGYTF. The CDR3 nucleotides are TGTGCCATCGACGCGGGACAGGGGGCCTATGGCTACACCTTC.

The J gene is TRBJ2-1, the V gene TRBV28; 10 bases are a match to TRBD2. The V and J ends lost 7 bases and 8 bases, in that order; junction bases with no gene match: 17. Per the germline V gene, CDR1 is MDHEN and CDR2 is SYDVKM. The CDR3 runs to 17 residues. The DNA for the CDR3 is TGTGCCAGCACCACGCCCGCTAGCGGGAGTGGATTGGATGAGCAGTTCTTC. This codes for CASTTPASGSGLDEQFF.

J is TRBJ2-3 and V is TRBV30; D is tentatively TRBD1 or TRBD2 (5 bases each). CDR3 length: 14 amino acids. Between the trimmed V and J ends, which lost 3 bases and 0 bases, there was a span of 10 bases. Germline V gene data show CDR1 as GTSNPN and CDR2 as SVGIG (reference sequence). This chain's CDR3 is CAWRWGPSTDTQYF. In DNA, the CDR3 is TGTGCCTGGAGGTGGGGACCTAGCACAGATACGCAGTATTTT.

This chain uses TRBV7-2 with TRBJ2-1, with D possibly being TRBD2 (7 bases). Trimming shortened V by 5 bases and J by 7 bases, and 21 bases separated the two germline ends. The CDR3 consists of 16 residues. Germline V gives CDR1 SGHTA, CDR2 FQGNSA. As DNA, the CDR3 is TGTGCCAGCAGCCCAGTCCTGGCGGGGGCCGCAAATGAGCAGTTCTTC. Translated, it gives CASSPVLAGAANEQFF.

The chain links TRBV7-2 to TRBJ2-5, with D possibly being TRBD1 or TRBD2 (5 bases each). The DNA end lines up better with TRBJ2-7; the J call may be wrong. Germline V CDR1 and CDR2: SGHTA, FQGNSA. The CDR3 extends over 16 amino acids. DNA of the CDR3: TGTGCCAGCAGCTTAACCTCGGGGCTGTCGCCCTACGAGCAGTACTTC. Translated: CASSLTSGLSPYEQYF.

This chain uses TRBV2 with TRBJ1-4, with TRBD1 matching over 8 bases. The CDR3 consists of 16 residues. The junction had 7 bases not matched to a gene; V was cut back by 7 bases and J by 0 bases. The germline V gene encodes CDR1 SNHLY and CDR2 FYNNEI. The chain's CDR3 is CASTRQGPATNEKLFF. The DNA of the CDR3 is TGTGCCAGCACTCGACAGGGGCCCGCAACTAATGAAAAACTGTTTTTT.